These 13 T cell receptor beta chains were all obtained from the same sample, sequenced in a study of T cells expressing NK-cell markers. With the 5' RACE reads reprocessed, TCRdb shows one record per CDR3 protein and no DNA. The sample table includes about 260,000 distinct CDR3 sequences. Sequenced sample: blood T cells: a sorted CD56 or NKG2C T cell subset, CD4+ or CD8+ T cells, or bulk PBMC T cells (not recorded which). Receptors originate from a woman aged 18-70 years in good health.

The chain joins TRBV12-3 or TRBV12-4 to TRBJ1-5; TCRdb names TRBD1, which stays unverified in the absence of DNA. This CDR3 is built from 13 residues. CDR3 protein: CASSDRATGPQHF.

The V gene is TRBV7-2, the J gene TRBJ2-7. The CDR3 covers 12 residues. Germline V gene sequence: CDR1 SGHTA, CDR2 FQGNSA. CDR3 sequence: CASSLQRHEQYF. Variable domain in full (rest from reference TRBV7-2 and TRBJ2-7): GAGVSQSPSNKVTEKGKDVELRCDPISGHTALYWYRQSLGQGLEFLIYFQGNSAPDKSGLPSDRFSAERTGGSVSTLTIQRTQQEDSAVYLCASSLQRHEQYFGPGTRLTVT.

The chain is built from TRBV20-1 and TRBJ1-2; without DNA, the TCRdb call of TRBD1 cannot be checked. Germline values: CDR1 DFQATT, CDR2 SNEGSKA (reference sequence). The CDR3 runs to 13 residues. Here the CDR3 reads CSARTPGAYGYTF.

V gene TRBV20-1 combines with J gene TRBJ2-5. The germline V gene encodes CDR1 DFQATT and CDR2 SNEGSKA (reference sequence). The CDR3 has 13 residues. This CDR3 is CSARPDLGETQYF.

The chain recombines TRBV6-2 or TRBV6-3 with TRBJ2-1; TCRdb's assignment of TRBD1 cannot be checked, as there is no DNA. CDR1 MNHEY and CDR2 SVGEGT come from the germline V gene. CDR3 length equals 15 residues. CDR3: CASRSGTAKYNEQFF.

The chain couples TRBV7-2 to TRBJ1-1; the TRBD1 assignment by TCRdb is unverifiable without DNA. Germline lookup yields CDR1 SGHTA and CDR2 FQGNSA. CDR3 length: 14 amino acids. CDR3 region: CASSMDRFNTEAFF.

The chain combines TRBV29-1 with TRBJ2-5; without DNA, the TCRdb call of TRBD2 cannot be checked. CDR3 size: 13 residues. Per the germline V gene, CDR1 is SQVTM and CDR2 is ANQGSEA. CDR3 in amino acids: CSVGSGPVETQYF. Together with reference TRBV29-1 and TRBJ2-5, the CDR3 gives the full variable domain: SAVISQKPSRDICQRGTSLTIQCQVDSQVTMMFWYRQQPGQSLTLIATANQGSEATYESGFVIDKFPISRPNLTFSTLTVSNMSPEDSSIYLCSVGSGPVETQYFGPGTRLLVL.

This sequence joins TRBV6-2 or TRBV6-3 and TRBJ2-1. Germline CDR1 is MNHEY and CDR2 is SVGEGT. The CDR3 is made up of 13 amino acids. This chain's CDR3 is CASMRFSQWEQFF.

The chain's CDR3 is CASWLGLGETQYF. This chain joins TRBV12-3 or TRBV12-4 and TRBJ2-5. The CDR3 is made up of 13 amino acids.

The rearrangement links TRBV6-2 or TRBV6-3 to TRBJ2-2; TCRdb proposes TRBD1, but this gene call is untestable without DNA. Germline CDR1 is MNHEY and CDR2 is SVGEGT. This CDR3 has 16 residues. The CDR3: CASSDRQAENTGELFF.

This chain uses TRBV7-9 with TRBJ2-5; TCRdb's assignment of TRBD1 cannot be checked, as there is no DNA. Germline V gene data show CDR1 as SEHNR and CDR2 as FQNEAQ (reference sequence). There are 15 residues in the CDR3. CDR3 sequence: CASSLGDTGQETQYF.

The chain carries TRBV7-2 and TRBJ2-3; TCRdb selects TRBD1, and the lack of DNA leaves this call unchecked. The germline V gene encodes CDR1 SGHTA and CDR2 FQGNSA. The CDR3 totals 16 residues. The CDR3 sequence is CASRPSTGIQADTQYF.

CDR3 residues: CASSPSTPNTEAFF. The J gene is TRBJ1-1, the V gene TRBV7-8. The CDR3 is made up of 14 amino acids. Germline CDR1 is SGHVS and CDR2 is FQNEAQ.